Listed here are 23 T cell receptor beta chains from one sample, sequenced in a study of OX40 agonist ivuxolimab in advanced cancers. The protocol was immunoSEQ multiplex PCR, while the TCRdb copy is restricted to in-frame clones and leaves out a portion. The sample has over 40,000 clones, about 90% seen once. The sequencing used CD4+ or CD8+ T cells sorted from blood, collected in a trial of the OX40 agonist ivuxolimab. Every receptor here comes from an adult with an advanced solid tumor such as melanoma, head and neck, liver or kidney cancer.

The CDR3 coding sequence is TGTGCCAGCAGTGAAATATACGAGCAGTACTTC. Protein sequence: CASSEIYEQYF. The rearrangement joins TRBV6-1 to TRBJ2-7; no clear D. Trimming left V 2 bases short and J 4 bases short, with 3 bases between. The germline gives CDR1 MNHNS, CDR2 SASEGT. The CDR3 covers 11 residues.

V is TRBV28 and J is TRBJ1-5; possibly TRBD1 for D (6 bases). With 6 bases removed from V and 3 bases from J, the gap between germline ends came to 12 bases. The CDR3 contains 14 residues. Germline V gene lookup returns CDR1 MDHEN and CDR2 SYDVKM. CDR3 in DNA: TGTGCCAGCAGACAGACAGGCTTCAATCAGCCCCAGCATTTT. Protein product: CASRQTGFNQPQHF. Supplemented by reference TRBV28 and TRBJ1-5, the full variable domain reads DVKVTQSSRYLVKRTGEKVFLECVQDMDHENMFWYRQDPGLGLRLIYFSYDVKMKEKGDIPEGYSVSREKKERFSLILESASTNQTSMYLCASRQTGFNQPQHFGDGTRLSIL.

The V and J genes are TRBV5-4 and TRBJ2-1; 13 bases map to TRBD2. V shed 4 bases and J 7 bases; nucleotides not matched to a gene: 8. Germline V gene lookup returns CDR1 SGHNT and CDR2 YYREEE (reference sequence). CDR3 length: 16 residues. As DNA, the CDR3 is TGTGCCAGCAGCCTGGAGCCGGGACTAGCGGGAAATGAGCAGTTCTTC. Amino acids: CASSLEPGLAGNEQFF.

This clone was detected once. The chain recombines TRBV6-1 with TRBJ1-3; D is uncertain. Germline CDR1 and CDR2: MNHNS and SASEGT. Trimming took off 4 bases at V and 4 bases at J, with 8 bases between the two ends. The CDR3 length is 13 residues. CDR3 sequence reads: CASSASQGNTIYF. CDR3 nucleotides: TGTGCCAGCAGTGCCTCACAGGGAAACACCATATATTTT.

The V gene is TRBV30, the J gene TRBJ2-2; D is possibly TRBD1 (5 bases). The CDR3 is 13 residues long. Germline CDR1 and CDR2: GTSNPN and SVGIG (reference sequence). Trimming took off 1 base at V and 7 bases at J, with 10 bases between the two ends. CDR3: CAWSGQNLGELFF. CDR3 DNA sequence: TGTGCCTGGAGTGGACAGAACCTCGGGGAGCTGTTTTTT.

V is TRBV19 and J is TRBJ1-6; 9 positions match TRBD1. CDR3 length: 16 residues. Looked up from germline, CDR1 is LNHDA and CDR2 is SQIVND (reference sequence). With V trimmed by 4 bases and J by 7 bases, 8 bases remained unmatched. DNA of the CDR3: TGTGCCAGTAGTACACTACAGGGGGCGTGGAATTCACCCCTCCACTTT. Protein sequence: CASSTLQGAWNSPLHF.

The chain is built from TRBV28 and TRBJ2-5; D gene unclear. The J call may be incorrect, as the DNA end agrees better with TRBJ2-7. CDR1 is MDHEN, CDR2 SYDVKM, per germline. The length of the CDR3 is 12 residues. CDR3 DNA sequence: TGTGCCAGCAGTTTACTCGGGTACGAGCAGTACTTC. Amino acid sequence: CASSLLGYEQYF.

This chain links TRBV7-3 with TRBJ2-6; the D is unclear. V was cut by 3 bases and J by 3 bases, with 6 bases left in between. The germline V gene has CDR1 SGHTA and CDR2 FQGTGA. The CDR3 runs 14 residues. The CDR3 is CASSFGDGANVLTF. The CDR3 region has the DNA TGTGCCAGCAGCTTCGGAGATGGGGCCAACGTCCTGACTTTC.

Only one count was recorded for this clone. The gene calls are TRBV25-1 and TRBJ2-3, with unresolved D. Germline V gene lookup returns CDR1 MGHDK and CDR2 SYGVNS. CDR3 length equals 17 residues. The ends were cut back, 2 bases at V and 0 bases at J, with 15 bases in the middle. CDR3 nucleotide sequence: TGTGCCAGCAGTGAAATTCTGGGGTTTGCTAGCACAGATACGCAGTATTTT. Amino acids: CASSEILGFASTDTQYF.

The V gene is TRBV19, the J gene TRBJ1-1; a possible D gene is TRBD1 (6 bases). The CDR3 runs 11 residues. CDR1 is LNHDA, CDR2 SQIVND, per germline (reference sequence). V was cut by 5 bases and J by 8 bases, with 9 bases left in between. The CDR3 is CASSQGWEAFF. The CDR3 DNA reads TGTGCCAGTAGTCAGGGGTGGGAAGCTTTCTTT.

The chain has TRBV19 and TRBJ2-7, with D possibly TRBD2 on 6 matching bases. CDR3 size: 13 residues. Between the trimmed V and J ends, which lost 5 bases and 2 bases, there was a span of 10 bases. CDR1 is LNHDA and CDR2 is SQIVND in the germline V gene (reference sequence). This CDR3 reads CASSWGDTYEQYF. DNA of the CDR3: TGTGCCAGTAGTTGGGGGGATACCTACGAGCAGTACTTC.

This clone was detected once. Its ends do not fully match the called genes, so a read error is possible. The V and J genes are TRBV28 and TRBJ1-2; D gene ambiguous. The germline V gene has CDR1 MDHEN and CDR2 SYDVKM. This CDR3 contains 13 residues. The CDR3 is CASSLSGPYSYTF. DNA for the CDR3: TGTGCCAGCAGTCTCTCCGGGCCCTATAGCTACACCTTC.

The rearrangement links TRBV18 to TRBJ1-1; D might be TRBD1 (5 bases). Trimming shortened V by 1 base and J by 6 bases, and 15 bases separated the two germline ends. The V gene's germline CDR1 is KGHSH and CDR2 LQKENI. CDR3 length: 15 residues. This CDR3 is CASSPLRDPGAEAFF. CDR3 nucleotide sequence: TGTGCCAGCTCACCACTGAGGGACCCCGGGGCTGAAGCTTTCTTT.

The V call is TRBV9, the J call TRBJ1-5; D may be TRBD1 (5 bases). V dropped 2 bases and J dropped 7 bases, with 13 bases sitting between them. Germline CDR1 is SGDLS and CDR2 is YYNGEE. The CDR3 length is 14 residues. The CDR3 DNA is TGTGCCAGCAGCGTGGGGGTACTGGCCCAGCCCCAGCATTTT. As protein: CASSVGVLAQPQHF.

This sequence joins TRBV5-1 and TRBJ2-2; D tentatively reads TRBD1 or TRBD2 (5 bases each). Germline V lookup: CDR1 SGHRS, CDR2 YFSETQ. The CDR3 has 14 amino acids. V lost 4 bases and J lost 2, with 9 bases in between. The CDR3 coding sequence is TGCGCCAGCAGCAAGGGACCAAACACCGGGGAGCTGTTTTTT. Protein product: CASSKGPNTGELFF.

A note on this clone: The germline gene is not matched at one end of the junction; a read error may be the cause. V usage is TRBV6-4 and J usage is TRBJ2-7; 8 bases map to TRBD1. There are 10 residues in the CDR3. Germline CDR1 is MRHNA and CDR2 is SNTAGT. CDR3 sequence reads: CASPGTGRQF. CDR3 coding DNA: TGTGCCAGCCCCGGGACAGGCAGACAATTC.

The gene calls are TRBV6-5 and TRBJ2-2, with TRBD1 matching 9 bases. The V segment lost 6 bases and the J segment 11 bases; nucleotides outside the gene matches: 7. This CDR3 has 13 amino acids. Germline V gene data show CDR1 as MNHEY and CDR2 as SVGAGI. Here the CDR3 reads CASRDRGGVELFF. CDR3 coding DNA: TGTGCCAGCAGGGACAGGGGAGGTGTAGAGCTGTTTTTT.

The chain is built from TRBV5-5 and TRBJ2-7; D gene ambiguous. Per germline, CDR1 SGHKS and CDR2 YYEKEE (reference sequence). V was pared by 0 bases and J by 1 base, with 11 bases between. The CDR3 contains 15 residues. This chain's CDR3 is CASSLVLDVSYEQYF. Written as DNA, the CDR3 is TGTGCCAGCAGCTTGGTGTTGGACGTTTCCTACGAGCAGTACTTC. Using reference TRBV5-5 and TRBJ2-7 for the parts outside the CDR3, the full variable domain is DAGVTQSPTHLIKTRGQQVTLRCSPISGHKSVSWYQQVLGQGPQFIFQYYEKEERGRGNFPDRFSARQFPNYSSELNVNALLLGDSALYLCASSLVLDVSYEQYFGPGTRLTVT.

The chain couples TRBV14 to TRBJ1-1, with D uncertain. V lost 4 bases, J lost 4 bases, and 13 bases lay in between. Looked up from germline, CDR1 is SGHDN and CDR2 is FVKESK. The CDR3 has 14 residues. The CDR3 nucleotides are TGTGCCAGCAGCCGTCAGTTGGGAGGCACTGAAGCTTTCTTT. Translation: CASSRQLGGTEAFF.

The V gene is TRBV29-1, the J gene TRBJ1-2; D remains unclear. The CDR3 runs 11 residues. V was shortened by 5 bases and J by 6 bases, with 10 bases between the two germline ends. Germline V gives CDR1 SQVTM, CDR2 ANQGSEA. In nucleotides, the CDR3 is TGCAGCGTTCGGGTTTCGGATGGCTACACCTTC. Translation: CSVRVSDGYTF. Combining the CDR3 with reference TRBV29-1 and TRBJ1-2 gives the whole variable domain SAVISQKPSRDICQRGTSLTIQCQVDSQVTMMFWYRQQPGQSLTLIATANQGSEATYESGFVIDKFPISRPNLTFSTLTVSNMSPEDSSIYLCSVRVSDGYTFGSGTRLTVV.

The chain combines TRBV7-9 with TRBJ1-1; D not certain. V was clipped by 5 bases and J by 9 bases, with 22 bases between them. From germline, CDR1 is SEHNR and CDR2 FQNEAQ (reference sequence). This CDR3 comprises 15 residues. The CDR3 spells CASSPPGRTPPQAFF. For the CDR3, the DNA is TGTGCCAGCAGCCCACCCGGCAGAACCCCCCCCCAAGCTTTCTTT.

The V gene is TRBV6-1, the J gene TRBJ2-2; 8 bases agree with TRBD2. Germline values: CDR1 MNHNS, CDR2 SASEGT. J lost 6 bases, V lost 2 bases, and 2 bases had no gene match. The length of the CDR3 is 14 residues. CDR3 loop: CASSETGGAGELFF. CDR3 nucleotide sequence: TGTGCCAGCAGTGAAACCGGGGGGGCCGGGGAGCTGTTTTTT.

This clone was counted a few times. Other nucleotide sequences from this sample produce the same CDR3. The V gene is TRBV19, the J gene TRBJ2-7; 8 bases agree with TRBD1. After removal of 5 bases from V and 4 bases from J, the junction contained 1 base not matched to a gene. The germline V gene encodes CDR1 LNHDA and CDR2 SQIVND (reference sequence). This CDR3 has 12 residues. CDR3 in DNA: TGTGCCAGTAGTGACAGGGGTTACGAGCAGTACTTC. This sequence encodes CASSDRGYEQYF.